The rows below give T cell receptor beta chains drawn from one sample of a study of regulatory T cells in long-lasting Graves disease. A single record per CDR3 protein comes from TCRdb applying MiXCR to the multiplex PCR reads. Here the sample spans 200,000 to 250,000 distinct CDR3 sequences, 15% to 20% being singletons. These data were also filed under a second study, of T cells in Graves' hyperthyroidism and ophthalmopathy.

Sequences were derived from peripheral blood mononuclear cells (PBMCs), sampled at new diagnosis, from a patient treated with antithyroid drugs. These receptors all stem from a woman aged 25 to 45 with Graves disease. The CDR3 runs from the conserved cysteine through the conserved F or W. Fields, in order: CDR3 protein, CDR3 DNA, J gene, D gene, clone size, V gene. D genes are given only for firm matches. Expanded clones get a size class; other rows say once, few or many, or leave the size out.

CDR3aa: CASLNPTGELFF; CDR3nt: TGTGCCAGCCTGAACCCCACCGGGGAGCTGTTTTTT; j_gene: TRBJ2-2; d_gene: .; abundance: many; v_gene: TRBV12-3/TRBV12-4
CDR3aa: CASMRGLYGYTF; CDR3nt: TGTGCCAGCATGAGGGGCCTCTATGGCTACACCTTC; j_gene: TRBJ1-2; d_gene: .; abundance: many; v_gene: TRBV2
CDR3aa: CSARDEGVSPLHF; CDR3nt: TGCAGTGCTAGAGATGAGGGGGTATCACCCCTCCACTTT; j_gene: TRBJ1-6; d_gene: .; abundance: many; v_gene: TRBV20-1
CDR3aa: CASSTGLAGGSTDTQYF; CDR3nt: TGTGCCAGCAGCACTGGACTAGCGGGGGGAAGCACAGATACGCAGTATTTT; j_gene: TRBJ2-3; d_gene: TRBD2; abundance: many; v_gene: TRBV7-3
CDR3aa: CASSLRSHGEKLFF; CDR3nt: TGTGCCAGCAGTTTACGGTCCCACGGGGAAAAACTGTTTTTT; j_gene: TRBJ1-4; d_gene: .; abundance: .; v_gene: TRBV12-3/TRBV12-4
CDR3aa: CASRFTGGTEKLFF; CDR3nt: TGTGCCAGCAGATTTACAGGGGGGACCGAAAAACTGTTTTTT; j_gene: TRBJ1-4; d_gene: TRBD1; abundance: many; v_gene: TRBV6-1
CDR3aa: CASSSSRTGISGYTF; CDR3nt: TGTGCCAGCAGCTCAAGCCGGACAGGGATAAGTGGCTACACCTTC; j_gene: TRBJ1-2; d_gene: TRBD1; abundance: many; v_gene: TRBV11-2
CDR3aa: CASSVAAAGGGTDTQYF; CDR3nt: TGTGCCAGCAGCGTAGCTGCGGCGGGTGGAGGGACAGATACGCAGTATTTT; j_gene: TRBJ2-3; d_gene: .; abundance: .; v_gene: TRBV9
CDR3aa: CASKSVNDLAGYTF; CDR3nt: TGTGCCAGCAAGTCTGTGAACGACTTAGCGGGCTACACCTTC; j_gene: TRBJ1-2; d_gene: .; abundance: many; v_gene: TRBV11-2
CDR3aa: CAISGGGTSGNEQFF; CDR3nt: TGTGCCATCAGTGGGGGGGGGACTAGCGGTAATGAGCAGTTCTTC; j_gene: TRBJ2-1; d_gene: TRBD2; abundance: many; v_gene: TRBV10-3
CDR3aa: CASSSTTGGHTEAFF; CDR3nt: TGTGCCAGCAGCTCAACGACGGGGGGCCACACTGAAGCTTTCTTT; j_gene: TRBJ1-1; d_gene: .; abundance: many; v_gene: TRBV7-2
CDR3aa: CASSGAYEQFF; CDR3nt: TGTGCCAGCAGTGGTGCCTATGAGCAGTTCTTC; j_gene: TRBJ2-1; d_gene: .; abundance: many; v_gene: TRBV2
CDR3aa: CASRDGTGIHSPLHF; CDR3nt: TGTGCCAGCAGAGATGGGACAGGGATTCATTCACCCCTCCACTTT; j_gene: TRBJ1-6; d_gene: TRBD1; abundance: many; v_gene: TRBV28
CDR3aa: CAGRRQGIFEQYF; CDR3nt: TGTGCCGGACGGCGACAGGGAATCTTCGAGCAGTACTTC; j_gene: TRBJ2-7; d_gene: TRBD1; abundance: many; v_gene: TRBV2
CDR3aa: CASHLSGNTIYF; CDR3nt: TGTGCCAGCCATCTCTCTGGAAACACCATATATTTT; j_gene: TRBJ1-3; d_gene: .; abundance: few; v_gene: TRBV3-1
CDR3aa: CASRGYRASYNSPLHF; CDR3nt: TGTGCCAGCAGGGGCTACAGAGCCTCTTATAATTCACCCCTCCACTTT; j_gene: TRBJ1-6; d_gene: .; abundance: many; v_gene: TRBV28
CDR3aa: CASSRGQGPEAFF; CDR3nt: TGTGCCAGCAGCCGAGGACAGGGTCCTGAAGCTTTCTTT; j_gene: TRBJ1-1; d_gene: TRBD1; abundance: .; v_gene: TRBV3-1
CDR3aa: CASNGQGATLVYTF; CDR3nt: TGTGCCAGCAACGGACAGGGGGCGACCCTTGTCTACACCTTC; j_gene: TRBJ1-2; d_gene: TRBD1; abundance: .; v_gene: TRBV2
CDR3aa: CSARDTVENTEAFF; CDR3nt: TGCAGTGCTAGAGATACCGTGGAGAACACTGAAGCTTTCTTT; j_gene: TRBJ1-1; d_gene: .; abundance: many; v_gene: TRBV20-1
CDR3aa: CASSQGGAYSGANVLTF; CDR3nt: TGTGCCAGCAGCCAAGGGGGGGCGTACTCTGGGGCCAACGTCCTGACTTTC; j_gene: TRBJ2-6; d_gene: .; abundance: many; v_gene: TRBV3-1
CDR3aa: CASNPSGGLAGAYNEQFF; CDR3nt: TGTGCCAGCAACCCCTCTGGCGGGCTAGCGGGAGCCTACAATGAGCAGTTCTTC; j_gene: TRBJ2-1; d_gene: TRBD2; abundance: few; v_gene: TRBV2
CDR3aa: CASSLDWGSGDF; CDR3nt: TGTGCCAGCAGCTTAGATTGGGGCAGTGGGGACTTC; j_gene: TRBJ2-7; d_gene: .; abundance: many; v_gene: TRBV11-2
CDR3aa: CASSPQGLPGANVLTF; CDR3nt: TGTGCCAGCAGTCCTCAGGGACTCCCTGGGGCCAACGTCCTGACTTTC; j_gene: TRBJ2-6; d_gene: .; abundance: .; v_gene: TRBV6-1
CDR3aa: CSAQGRRGNEQFF; CDR3nt: TGCAGTGCCCAGGGACGTAGGGGCAATGAGCAGTTCTTC; j_gene: TRBJ2-1; d_gene: .; abundance: many; v_gene: TRBV20-1
CDR3aa: CASSQGTSGSGEQYF; CDR3nt: TGTGCCAGCAGCCAAGGGACTAGCGGGAGTGGGGAGCAGTACTTC; j_gene: TRBJ2-7; d_gene: TRBD2; abundance: few; v_gene: TRBV4-2
CDR3aa: CASSSGQFGSYEQYF; CDR3nt: TGTGCCAGCAGTTCAGGACAGTTTGGTTCCTACGAGCAGTACTTC; j_gene: TRBJ2-7; d_gene: .; abundance: many; v_gene: TRBV27
CDR3aa: CASSLDRSGTDTQYF; CDR3nt: TGTGCCAGCAGCTTAGATCGGTCCGGTACAGATACGCAGTATTTT; j_gene: TRBJ2-3; d_gene: .; abundance: many; v_gene: TRBV11-2
CDR3aa: CACSRTERTGNTIYF; CDR3nt: TGTGCCTGTTCTCGAACAGAGCGCACTGGAAACACCATATATTTT; j_gene: TRBJ1-3; d_gene: .; abundance: many; v_gene: TRBV30
CDR3aa: CASSRALTGGLGNEQFF; CDR3nt: TGTGCCAGCAGCCGCGCCCTGACAGGGGGCCTTGGGAATGAGCAGTTCTTC; j_gene: TRBJ2-1; d_gene: TRBD1; abundance: many; v_gene: TRBV3-1
CDR3aa: CASSRTDRQPQHF; CDR3nt: TGTGCCAGCAGTCGGACCGACCGTCAGCCCCAGCATTTT; j_gene: TRBJ1-5; d_gene: .; abundance: .; v_gene: TRBV12-3/TRBV12-4
CDR3aa: CASSFMQGQSSYEQYF; CDR3nt: TGTGCCAGCAGTTTTATGCAGGGGCAATCCTCCTACGAGCAGTACTTC; j_gene: TRBJ2-7; d_gene: .; abundance: many; v_gene: TRBV12-3/TRBV12-4
CDR3aa: CASSPQDRGGYGYTF; CDR3nt: TGTGCCAGCTCACCTCAGGACAGGGGTGGCTATGGCTACACCTTC; j_gene: TRBJ1-2; d_gene: TRBD1; abundance: .; v_gene: TRBV18
CDR3aa: CASSSLGHSTGNTIYF; CDR3nt: TGTGCCAGCAGTTCCCTTGGGCACTCCACTGGAAACACCATATATTTT; j_gene: TRBJ1-3; d_gene: .; abundance: .; v_gene: TRBV6-5
CDR3aa: CASSVGDVNTEAFF; CDR3nt: TGTGCCAGCAGCGTAGGGGACGTCAACACTGAAGCTTTCTTT; j_gene: TRBJ1-1; d_gene: .; abundance: many; v_gene: TRBV9
CDR3aa: CASSVQSNQPQHF; CDR3nt: TGTGCCAGCAGTGTACAGAGCAATCAGCCCCAGCATTTT; j_gene: TRBJ1-5; d_gene: .; abundance: many; v_gene: TRBV6-1
CDR3aa: CASSLGDRRNQPQHF; CDR3nt: TGTGCCAGCAGCTTAGGGGACAGGAGAAATCAGCCCCAGCATTTT; j_gene: TRBJ1-5; d_gene: TRBD1; abundance: many; v_gene: TRBV7-6
CDR3aa: CASTPLGLSTDTQYF; CDR3nt: TGTGCCAGCACACCCCTGGGACTAAGCACAGATACGCAGTATTTT; j_gene: TRBJ2-3; d_gene: TRBD2; abundance: .; v_gene: TRBV12-3/TRBV12-4
CDR3aa: CASSSTSVSYNEQFF; CDR3nt: TGTGCCAGCAGCTCGACTAGCGTCTCCTACAATGAGCAGTTCTTC; j_gene: TRBJ2-1; d_gene: TRBD2; abundance: .; v_gene: TRBV11-2
CDR3aa: CASSDTGTGGLKTQYF; CDR3nt: TGCGCCAGCAGCGACACCGGGACAGGGGGCTTAAAGACCCAGTACTTC; j_gene: TRBJ2-5; d_gene: TRBD1; abundance: .; v_gene: TRBV5-1
CDR3aa: CAVMGGNEQFF; CDR3nt: TGTGCCGTTATGGGGGGGAATGAGCAGTTCTTC; j_gene: TRBJ2-1; d_gene: TRBD2; abundance: many; v_gene: TRBV30
CDR3aa: CASTLSGGGDTEAFF; CDR3nt: TGTGCCAGCACCCTAAGCGGGGGAGGGGACACTGAAGCTTTCTTT; j_gene: TRBJ1-1; d_gene: .; abundance: many; v_gene: TRBV9
CDR3aa: CASSVAAFLPDTQYF; CDR3nt: TGTGCCAGCAGCGTGGCAGCCTTCCTTCCAGATACGCAGTATTTT; j_gene: TRBJ2-3; d_gene: .; abundance: many; v_gene: TRBV9
CDR3aa: CASSFAGPNTEAFF; CDR3nt: TGTGCCAGCAGCTTTGCAGGGCCCAACACTGAAGCTTTCTTT; j_gene: TRBJ1-1; d_gene: .; abundance: many; v_gene: TRBV7-9
CDR3aa: CASTGRDSYEQYF; CDR3nt: TGTGCCAGCACGGGCAGGGACTCCTACGAGCAGTACTTC; j_gene: TRBJ2-7; d_gene: .; abundance: few; v_gene: TRBV27
CDR3aa: CASGSGQIVTDTQYF; CDR3nt: TGTGCTAGTGGTTCGGGGCAGATAGTCACAGATACGCAGTATTTT; j_gene: TRBJ2-3; d_gene: .; abundance: many; v_gene: TRBV12-5
CDR3aa: CASSPRGANYGYTF; CDR3nt: TGTGCCAGCAGTCCCCGGGGGGCTAACTATGGCTACACCTTC; j_gene: TRBJ1-2; d_gene: .; abundance: .; v_gene: TRBV27
CDR3aa: CASSFGGQGQPQHF; CDR3nt: TGTGCCAGCAGTTTTGGAGGTCAGGGTCAGCCCCAGCATTTT; j_gene: TRBJ1-5; d_gene: .; abundance: many; v_gene: TRBV12-3/TRBV12-4
CDR3aa: CASTPGTPNEQFF; CDR3nt: TGTGCCAGCACCCCCGGGACTCCGAATGAGCAGTTCTTC; j_gene: TRBJ2-1; d_gene: .; abundance: .; v_gene: TRBV27
CDR3aa: CASSDSDTQYF; CDR3nt: TGTGCCAGCTCTGACTCAGATACGCAGTATTTT; j_gene: TRBJ2-3; d_gene: .; abundance: .; v_gene: TRBV6-2/TRBV6-3
CDR3aa: CASSQSGGAGNEQFF; CDR3nt: TGCGCCAGCAGCCAATCAGGGGGCGCGGGTAATGAGCAGTTCTTC; j_gene: TRBJ2-1; d_gene: TRBD1; abundance: .; v_gene: TRBV4-1
CDR3aa: CASTDVNYGYTF; CDR3nt: TGTGCCAGTACAGACGTTAACTATGGCTACACCTTC; j_gene: TRBJ1-2; d_gene: .; abundance: many; v_gene: TRBV19
CDR3aa: CASSLVNRFGGYTF; CDR3nt: TGTGCCAGCAGCTTAGTGAACCGCTTTGGTGGCTACACCTTC; j_gene: TRBJ1-2; d_gene: .; abundance: many; v_gene: TRBV7-9
CDR3aa: CASSLGLLEGDEQYF; CDR3nt: TGTGCCAGCAGCCTTGGCCTCCTCGAGGGCGACGAGCAGTACTTC; j_gene: TRBJ2-7; d_gene: .; abundance: many; v_gene: TRBV6-2/TRBV6-3
CDR3aa: CAWSVGPPGELFF; CDR3nt: TGTGCCTGGAGTGTGGGGCCGCCCGGGGAGCTGTTTTTT; j_gene: TRBJ2-2; d_gene: .; abundance: many; v_gene: TRBV30
CDR3aa: CSAPDRVNTGELFF; CDR3nt: TGCAGTGCCCCGGACAGGGTGAACACCGGGGAGCTGTTTTTT; j_gene: TRBJ2-2; d_gene: TRBD1; abundance: .; v_gene: TRBV20-1
CDR3aa: CASRTRGGEETQYF; CDR3nt: TGTGCCAGCCGGACAAGGGGGGGGGAAGAGACCCAGTACTTC; j_gene: TRBJ2-5; d_gene: .; abundance: many; v_gene: TRBV11-2
CDR3aa: CASSAQGGAGYGYTF; CDR3nt: TGTGCCAGCAGCGCTCAAGGGGGGGCGGGGTATGGCTACACCTTC; j_gene: TRBJ1-2; d_gene: .; abundance: many; v_gene: TRBV6-1
CDR3aa: CASSYGVGDGANYGYTF; CDR3nt: TGCGCCAGCAGCTATGGGGTAGGGGACGGAGCTAACTATGGCTACACCTTC; j_gene: TRBJ1-2; d_gene: .; abundance: few; v_gene: TRBV5-1
CDR3aa: CASSSTDGSNSPLHF; CDR3nt: TGTGCCAGCAGTTCAACGGACGGATCCAATTCACCCCTCCACTTT; j_gene: TRBJ1-6; d_gene: .; abundance: many; v_gene: TRBV6-2/TRBV6-3